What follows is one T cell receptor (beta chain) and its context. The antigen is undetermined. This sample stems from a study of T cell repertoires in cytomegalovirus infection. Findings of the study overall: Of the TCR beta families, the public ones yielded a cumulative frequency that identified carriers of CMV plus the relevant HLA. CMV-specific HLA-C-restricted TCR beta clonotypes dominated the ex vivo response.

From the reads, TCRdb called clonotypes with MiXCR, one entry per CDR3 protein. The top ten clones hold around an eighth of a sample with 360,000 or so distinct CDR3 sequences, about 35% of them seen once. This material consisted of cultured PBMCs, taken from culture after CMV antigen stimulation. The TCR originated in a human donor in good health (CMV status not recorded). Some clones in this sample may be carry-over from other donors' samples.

The CDR3 nucleotides read TGTGCCAGCAGCTCTGGGAGGGAAGCTTTCTTT. Its translation is CASSSGREAFF. The chain is built from TRBV7-9 and TRBJ1-1; D is ambiguous. Trimming cost V 4 bases and J 8 bases, with 8 bases left between them. Per the germline V gene, CDR1 is SEHNR and CDR2 is FQNEAQ (reference sequence). The CDR3 spans 11 residues. The full variable domain, its missing parts supplied by reference TRBV7-9 and TRBJ1-1, is DTGVSQNPRHKITKRGQNVTFRCDPISEHNRLYWYRQTLGQGPEFLTYFQNEAQLEKSRLLSDRFSAERPKGSFSTLEIQRTEQGDSAMYLCASSSGREAFFGQGTRLTVV.